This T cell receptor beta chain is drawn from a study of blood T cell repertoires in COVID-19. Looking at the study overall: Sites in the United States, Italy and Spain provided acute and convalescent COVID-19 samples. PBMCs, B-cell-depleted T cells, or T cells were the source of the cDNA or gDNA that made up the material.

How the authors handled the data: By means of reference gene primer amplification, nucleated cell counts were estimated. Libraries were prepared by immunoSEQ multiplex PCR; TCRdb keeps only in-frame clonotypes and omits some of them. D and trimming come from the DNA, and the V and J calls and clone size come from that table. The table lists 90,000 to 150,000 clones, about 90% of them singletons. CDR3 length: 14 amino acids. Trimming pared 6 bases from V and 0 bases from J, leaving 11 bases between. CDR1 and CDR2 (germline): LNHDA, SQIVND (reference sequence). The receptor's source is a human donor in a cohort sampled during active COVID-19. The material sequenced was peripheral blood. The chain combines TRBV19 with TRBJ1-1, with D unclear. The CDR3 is CASRRISLNTEAFF. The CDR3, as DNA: TGTGCCAGTAGGAGGATAAGTCTGAACACTGAAGCTTTCTTT.